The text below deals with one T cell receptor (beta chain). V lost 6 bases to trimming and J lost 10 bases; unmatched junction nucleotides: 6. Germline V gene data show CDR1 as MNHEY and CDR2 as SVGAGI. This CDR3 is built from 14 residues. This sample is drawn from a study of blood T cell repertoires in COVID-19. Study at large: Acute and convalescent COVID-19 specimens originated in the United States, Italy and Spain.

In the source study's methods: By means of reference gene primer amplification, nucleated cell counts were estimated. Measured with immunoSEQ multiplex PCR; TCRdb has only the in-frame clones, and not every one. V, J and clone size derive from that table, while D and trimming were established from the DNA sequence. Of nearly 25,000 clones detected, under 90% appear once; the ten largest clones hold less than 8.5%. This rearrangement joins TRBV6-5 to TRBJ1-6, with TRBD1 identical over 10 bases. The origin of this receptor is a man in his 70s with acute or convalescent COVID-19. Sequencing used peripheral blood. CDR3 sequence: CASSYRQGASPLHF. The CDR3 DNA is TGTGCCAGCAGCTACCGACAGGGGGCATCACCCCTCCACTTT.